Listed here is a single T cell receptor (beta chain). Its antigen is currently unknown. This CDR3 region has 18 residues. V lost 5 bases, J lost 5 bases, and 16 bases stayed unmatched. In germline, CDR1 is SGHRS, CDR2 YFSETQ. The data derive from a study of cytomegalovirus exposure and HLA in healthy donors. Findings of the study overall: The availability of immune exposure information extended only to CMV serostatus. Usually a TCR sequence was rare, but some public TCRs were found in many donors.

Amplification used 60 Vbeta primers and 13 Jbeta primers. This table comes from immunoSEQ multiplex PCR, and its TCRdb copy is limited to in-frame clones, with some not included. The table shows 250,000 to 350,000 clones, with approximately 90% occurring only once. The chain links TRBV5-1 to TRBJ1-6; 7 nucleotides line up with TRBD1. This TCR came from a woman aged 18-29 years in good health and CMV-seronegative. Sequenced input: PBMCs. As DNA, the CDR3 is TGCGCCAGCAGTCTTCGTTCCGGGACAGCGACTCATAATTCACCCCTCCACTTT. This codes for CASSLRSGTATHNSPLHF.